This T cell receptor (beta chain) was documented in a study of blood T cell repertoires in COVID-19. Study information: Both acute and convalescent COVID-19 samples were obtained from the United States, Italy and Spain. In each case, the material was cDNA or gDNA derived from T cells, B-cell-depleted T cells, or PBMCs.

Profiled with immunoSEQ multiplex PCR; TCRdb holds only in-frame clones, not every one. This table has around 200,000 clones, approximately 81% appearing once. CDR1 is SNHLY and CDR2 is FYNNEI in the germline V gene. The CDR3 is 13 amino acids. Trimming took off 7 bases at V and 7 bases at J, with 13 bases between the two ends. A few counts support this clone. The receptor was isolated from an elderly woman with acute or convalescent COVID-19. Sequenced material: peripheral blood. V usage is TRBV2 and J usage is TRBJ2-2; tentative D call: TRBD2 (6 bases). In DNA, the CDR3 is TGTGCCAGCATACGGGAGAGGGGCGGGGAGCTGTTTTTT. Protein product: CASIRERGGELFF.